This is a list of T cell receptor beta chains from one sample in a study of chemoradiotherapy in HPV16-positive cancers. Measured with immunoSEQ multiplex PCR; TCRdb has only the in-frame clones, and not every one. The data contain fewer than 25,000 clones, 80% to 90% of them singletons. Sequenced here: blood, sampled from a patient who underwent chemoradiotherapy. The receptors originated from a human donor with HPV-associated anogenital cancer. Each CDR3 is given without its conserved first and last residue. Fields, in order: V gene, J gene, clone size, CDR3 protein. Not all rows give a size; the values are once, few, many and, for expanded clones, a class.

V: TRBV21-1
J: TRBJ2-3
size: NA
CDR3: ASSKVEKYEGLAGGTDTQY

V: TRBV25-1
J: TRBJ2-1
size: NA
CDR3: ASSGDRGYNEQF

V: TRBV7-6
J: TRBJ1-2
size: NA
CDR3: ASSSTVNYGYT

V: TRBV27
J: TRBJ1-1
size: NA
CDR3: ASSIRTIGTEAF

V: TRBV7-8
J: TRBJ1-1
size: NA
CDR3: ASSLTGTGNTEAF

V: TRBV6-5
J: TRBJ1-5
size: NA
CDR3: ASSFNQGSQPQH

V: TRBV6-1
J: TRBJ1-1
size: NA
CDR3: ASTLDGNTEAF

V: TRBV6-5
J: TRBJ1-2
size: NA
CDR3: ASSFAGVHGYT

V: TRBV5-5
J: TRBJ1-2
size: NA
CDR3: ASSLGRNYGYT

V: TRBV5-1
J: TRBJ2-1
size: NA
CDR3: ASSFDRGANEQF

V: TRBV5-1
J: TRBJ2-3
size: few
CDR3: ASSLKTDTQY

V: TRBV6-1
J: TRBJ1-2
size: NA
CDR3: ASRDMINYGYT

V: TRBV30
J: TRBJ1-5
size: NA
CDR3: AWSEAANQPQH

V: TRBV28
J: TRBJ1-2
size: NA
CDR3: ASTGTGFKSYT

V: TRBV6-5
J: TRBJ1-3
size: NA
CDR3: ASRNQVDTIY

V: TRBV14
J: TRBJ2-5
size: NA
CDR3: ASSHASGRQKTQY

V: TRBV6-1
J: TRBJ2-1
size: NA
CDR3: ASSEERLNEQF

V: TRBV2
J: TRBJ1-3
size: NA
CDR3: ASNVDPSGNTIY

V: TRBV5-1
J: TRBJ1-1
size: NA
CDR3: ASSEGYTEAF

V: TRBV6-5
J: TRBJ1-2
size: NA
CDR3: ASSYSHSRDGGYT

V: TRBV6-1
J: TRBJ2-5
size: NA
CDR3: ASSETGIRETQY

V: TRBV2
J: TRBJ1-1
size: NA
CDR3: ASSVSFKASSENTEAF

V: TRBV6-1
J: TRBJ1-1
size: NA
CDR3: ASSEMTEAF

V: TRBV5-4
J: TRBJ1-1
size: NA
CDR3: ASSLGAFYTEAF

V: TRBV4-2
J: TRBJ2-5
size: NA
CDR3: ASSQDVLAGQETQY

V: TRBV7-8
J: TRBJ2-2
size: NA
CDR3: ASSNTGYPGELF

V: TRBV18
J: TRBJ1-1
size: NA
CDR3: ASSPPMGGNTEAF

V: TRBV29-1
J: TRBJ2-1
size: NA
CDR3: SVAQIFGLAGGGEQF

V: TRBV4-2
J: TRBJ2-5
size: NA
CDR3: ASSQVAGTQETQY

V: TRBV6-1
J: TRBJ2-6
size: NA
CDR3: ASNSRGSGANVLT

V: TRBV7-2
J: TRBJ1-3
size: NA
CDR3: ASSPVGFSGNTIY

V: TRBV28
J: TRBJ1-5
size: NA
CDR3: ASRQRQGASNQPQH

V: TRBV5-1
J: TRBJ2-3
size: NA
CDR3: ASSLDAGGRNTQY

V: TRBV19
J: TRBJ1-1
size: NA
CDR3: ASSPNRGSEAF

V: TRBV29-1
J: TRBJ1-1
size: once
CDR3: SDSSDSAQNTEAF